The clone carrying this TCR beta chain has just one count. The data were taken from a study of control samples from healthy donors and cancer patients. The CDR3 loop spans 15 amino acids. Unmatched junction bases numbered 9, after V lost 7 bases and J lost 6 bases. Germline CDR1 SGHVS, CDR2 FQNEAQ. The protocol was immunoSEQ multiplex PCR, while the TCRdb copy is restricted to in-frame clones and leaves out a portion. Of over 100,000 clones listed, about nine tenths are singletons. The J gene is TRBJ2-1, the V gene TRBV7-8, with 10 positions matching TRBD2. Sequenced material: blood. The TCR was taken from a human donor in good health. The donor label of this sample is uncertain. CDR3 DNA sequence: TGTGCCAGCATCACCGGGACTAGCGTTGGCAATGAGCAGTTCTTC. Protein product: CASITGTSVGNEQFF.